This paragraph reports one T cell receptor (beta chain). This clonotype has a single count. The antigen it binds to is not known. No quality values exist for individual bases; no much larger clone is one base distant. One read offers little support. The ophthalmopathy patients had moderately to severely active disease, with a Clinical Activity Score of 3 or higher, a NOSPECS grade of 4 or higher, and a disease duration of less than 3 months. Patients were excluded if they had other autoimmune diseases, uncontrolled infections, pregnancy or lactation. Clinical symptoms, serum thyroxine, TRAb, thyroid ultrasound and orbital computed tomography were used for diagnosis. Ficoll-Paque density gradient centrifugation was used to isolate PBMCs from approximately 10 ml of fresh peripheral blood. Trizol reagent was used to extract the total RNA, and its quality was then checked on an Agilent 2100 Bioanalyzer.

The sample originates from a study of Graves' ophthalmopathy and Graves' hyperthyroidism (dated by TCRdb to the late 2010s). In terms of the full investigation: Peripheral blood samples were taken at the time of initial diagnosis, before any treatment was given. TCR beta repertoire signatures were used to distinguish Graves' ophthalmopathy from Graves' hyperthyroidism and to predict progression to ophthalmopathy. In total, some 140 blood samples were TCR-sequenced: 40 to 45 ophthalmopathy, some 72 hyperthyroidism and about 17 hyperthyroidism-to-ophthalmopathy patients. To explore V-J signatures distinguishing ophthalmopathy from hyperthyroidism, a discovery set of about a hundred patients (fewer than 45 ophthalmopathy, over 55 stable hyperthyroidism) was enrolled. The independent validation cohort included around 19 hyperthyroidism patients plus 17 patients who later progressed from hyperthyroidism to ophthalmopathy. In about six hyperthyroidism patients, the T-cell repertoires found in thyroid tissue were compared with those found in blood. After sampling, hyperthyroidism patients received methimazole starting at 30 mg daily, and ophthalmopathy patients received high-dose intravenous methylprednisolone. The research as a whole found: In validation, the model predicted ophthalmopathy progression with more than 70% sensitivity and roughly 72% specificity; around twelve predicted patients were CT-confirmed with GO in a median of approximately 6.5 months. Ophthalmopathy was separated from stable hyperthyroidism by the 13-signature model with 85% to 90% sensitivity and 81% to 84% specificity in cross-validation and with 80%/75% in the test set. Most expanded thyroid clonotypes with a frequency above 0.001 also appeared in blood, which suggests that blood repertoires may reflect the immune response in the thyroid. Sample size was not statistically predetermined, and group allocation was not concealed from the investigators.

For repertoire sequencing, TCR beta CDR3 regions were amplified from RNA transcripts. The first round of RT-PCR was done with HTBI primers and the Qiagen OneStep RT-PCR kit, and was followed by a second round of multiplex PCR, then size selection and purification. The libraries underwent paired-end sequencing with 100 bp reads on an Illumina HiSeq2000. On the study's bioinformatics: SOAPnuke was used to process the reads, removing any read that contained adapters or uncalled bases, had a mean Phred below 15, or lacked an exact match to the constant primer or identifier. COPE v1.2.5 was used to merge the high-quality paired reads. Unique nucleotide sequences were defined as clonotypes and aligned to IMGT TRB V, D and J references using MiTCR v1.1. The analysis was limited to V-J combinations with a frequency above 0.0001, which together covered roughly 99% of the repertoires. For each V-J combination, a TCR clonal expansion and chaos score was defined as the ratio of F50 clonal expansion to chaos observed in the TCRdist matrix. Welch's t-statistics and random forest were used to narrow the features down to 13 V-J combinations, which were then fed into a naive Bayes classifier. The similarity between thyroid and blood repertoires was quantified using the Morisita-Horn index. The public sequencing data were trimmed at Q25 with fastp and processed into clonotypes with MiXCR by TCRdb, which kept only in-frame beta chains. Each CDR3 protein gets just one entry, which takes the most common genes and DNA from the rows behind it. Clone size and V and J calls follow TCRdb, not the original study. Within this sample are some 750,000 distinct CDR3 sequences, with 40% of them counted one time only. The top ten clones comprise approximately 43% of the sample.

V loses 0 bases of germline sequence and J loses 2 bases, and the interval between the two ends is 12 bases. CDR1 SGHKS and CDR2 YYEKEE were looked up in the germline V gene (reference sequence). From its cysteine to its phenylalanine, the CDR3 spans 15 amino acids. The retained sequence is limited to the CDR3, 45 bases, with the frame set at the first base. The receptor was derived from an adult man with Graves' ophthalmopathy. The chain is made from TRBV5-5 and TRBJ2-7; a weak D assignment points to TRBD1 (6 bases agree). Sequenced material: peripheral blood. CDR3 reads: CASSLEGTLTYEQYF. The nucleotide sequence reads as follows: TGTGCCAGCAGCTTGGAGGGGACATTAACCTACGAGCAGTACTTC.